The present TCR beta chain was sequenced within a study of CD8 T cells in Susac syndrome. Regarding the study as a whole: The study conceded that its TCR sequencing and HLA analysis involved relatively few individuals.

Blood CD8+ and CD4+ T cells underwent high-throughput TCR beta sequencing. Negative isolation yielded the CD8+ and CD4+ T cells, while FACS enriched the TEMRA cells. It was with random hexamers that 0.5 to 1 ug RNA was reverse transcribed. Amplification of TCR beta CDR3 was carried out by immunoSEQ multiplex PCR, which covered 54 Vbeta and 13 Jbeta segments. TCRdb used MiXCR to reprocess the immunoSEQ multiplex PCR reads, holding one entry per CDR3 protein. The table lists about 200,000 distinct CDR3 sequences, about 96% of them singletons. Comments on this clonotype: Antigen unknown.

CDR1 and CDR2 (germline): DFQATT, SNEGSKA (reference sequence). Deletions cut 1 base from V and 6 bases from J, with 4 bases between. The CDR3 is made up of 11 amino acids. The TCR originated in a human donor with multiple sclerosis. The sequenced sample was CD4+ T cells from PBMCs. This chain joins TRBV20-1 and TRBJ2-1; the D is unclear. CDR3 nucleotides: TGCAGTGCTAGAGTCGTCAATGAGCAGTTCTTC. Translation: CSARVVNEQFF.